This T cell receptor (beta chain) was captured by sequencing in a study of early T cells in non-severe SARS-CoV-2 infection. At the level of the study: The sequenced material was bulk RNA from unsorted whole blood, and its chains were unpaired.

Between the trimmed V and J ends, which lost 7 bases and 0 bases, there was a span of 10 bases. The CDR3 contains 13 residues. Germline CDR1 DFQATT, CDR2 SNEGSKA (reference sequence). Individually, cDNA molecules had unique molecular identifiers attached to them. TCRdb ran MiXCR on the 5' RACE reads and lists one entry per CDR3 protein. The sample consists of under 45,000 distinct CDR3 sequences, 5% to 6.5% of them appearing once. This clonotype was detected many times. What it binds is unknown. Findings and caveats of the study: Sequences matched to VDJdb favored anti-spike CD8 responses, while private and CD4 specificities were missed.

The gene calls are TRBV20-1 and TRBJ2-1, with D unclear. The starting material was whole blood, obtained at baseline. The receptor was isolated from an adult who was a healthcare worker with PCR-confirmed SARS-CoV-2 infection or an uninfected control (not recorded which). The CDR3 region has the DNA TGCAGTGACGGACGGAGCTCCTACAATGAGCAGTTCTTC. This codes for CSDGRSSYNEQFF.